The 23 T cell receptor beta chains in this list originate from one sample, sequenced in a study of blood T cells in healthy people across ages. PCR was performed a second time for about 7 to 12 cycles using a sample-barcoded 5' primer and a J-beta primer mix. A single record per CDR3 protein comes from TCRdb applying MiXCR to the 5' RACE reads. This sample has about 930,000 distinct CDR3 sequences, with about 27% found just once. These data were also reused for a study on T cells of mothers and their children.

The sequenced material came from blood. These receptors came from a woman in her thirties or forties in good health.

This clonotype has a count of ten or more. The V gene is TRBV27, the J gene TRBJ2-7, with D perhaps TRBD2 (6 bases). CDR3 length equals 14 residues. The V gene lost 5 bases and the J gene lost 0 bases, with 11 bases spanning the gap. CDR1 and CDR2 from the germline V gene are MNHEY and SMNVEV (reference sequence). CDR3 sequence reads: CASSASGGSYEQYF. The CDR3 nucleotides read TGTGCCAGCAGTGCTTCCGGGGGCTCCTACGAGCAGTACTTC.

The chain is built from TRBV12-3 or TRBV12-4 and TRBJ2-5, with 10 bases fitting TRBD1. J gave up 5 bases and V 3 bases, and 6 bases lay outside the gene matches. The CDR3 runs 15 residues. CDR3 nucleotides: TGTGCCAGCAGTTTTACGGACAGGGGGGGGGAGACCCAGTACTTC. Translation gives CASSFTDRGGETQYF.

Ten or more counts support this clonotype. V usage is TRBV29-1 and J usage is TRBJ1-2; 9 nucleotides line up with TRBD1. The V segment lost 6 bases and the J segment 4 bases; nucleotides outside the gene matches: 3. The CDR3 sequence is 12 residues long. CDR1 is SQVTM and CDR2 is ANQGSEA in the germline V gene. The CDR3 sequence is CSVDRGLYGYTF. DNA of the CDR3: TGCAGCGTGGACAGGGGACTCTATGGCTACACCTTC.

This clonotype has a count of ten or more. The V and J genes are TRBV7-3 and TRBJ2-5, with D possibly matching TRBD2 (5 bases). The CDR3 runs to 16 residues. V lost 2 bases and J lost 3, with 16 bases in between. Germline V lookup: CDR1 SGHTA, CDR2 FQGTGA. This chain's CDR3 is CASSLFGPGIKETQYF. The CDR3 DNA reads TGTGCCAGCAGCTTATTCGGTCCGGGGATAAAAGAGACCCAGTACTTC. Drawing the rest from reference TRBV7-3 and TRBJ2-5, the complete variable domain is GAGVSQTPSNKVTEKGKYVELRCDPISGHTALYWYRQSLGQGPEFLIYFQGTGAADDSGLPNDRFFAVRPEGSVSTLKIQRTERGDSAVYLCASSLFGPGIKETQYFGPGTRLLVL.

This clonotype appeared a few times. The CDR3 sequence is CASSQTGLQGDTQYF. For the CDR3, the DNA is TGTGCCAGCAGCCAAACAGGACTACAGGGAGATACGCAGTATTTT. V usage is TRBV7-6 and J usage is TRBJ2-3; D is tentatively TRBD1 or TRBD2 (6 bases each). V was trimmed by 5 bases and J by 5 bases, leaving 17 bases between them. CDR3 size: 15 residues. Germline-derived CDR1 and CDR2 are SGHVS and FNYEAQ. The whole variable domain, remainder taken from reference TRBV7-6 and TRBJ2-3, is GAGVSQSPRYKVTKRGQDVALRCDPISGHVSLYWYRQALGQGPEFLTYFNYEAQQDKSGLPNDRFSAERPEGSISTLTIQRTEQRDSAMYRCASSQTGLQGDTQYFGPGTRLTVL.

The sample holds many counts of this clonotype. The rearrangement uses TRBV7-2 and TRBJ2-5; D remains unclear. Germline V lookup: CDR1 SGHTA, CDR2 FQGNSA. The CDR3 covers 14 residues. V lost 2 bases and J lost 2, with 9 bases in between. The DNA for the CDR3 is TGTGCCAGCAGCTTAACGTGGCAACAAGAGACCCAGTACTTC. It codes for CASSLTWQQETQYF. Supplemented by reference TRBV7-2 and TRBJ2-5, the full variable domain reads GAGVSQSPSNKVTEKGKDVELRCDPISGHTALYWYRQSLGQGLEFLIYFQGNSAPDKSGLPSDRFSAERTGGSVSTLTIQRTQQEDSAVYLCASSLTWQQETQYFGPGTRLLVL.

This clonotype was observed a handful of times. The DNA of the CDR3 is TGCGCCAGCAGCCAGAGGACAGACGCCCGCTCTGGGGCCAACGTCCTGACTTTC. It translates to CASSQRTDARSGANVLTF. The chain couples TRBV5-1 to TRBJ2-6; weak D call: TRBD1 (6 bases). The V gene's germline CDR1 is SGHRS and CDR2 YFSETQ. CDR3 length: 18 amino acids. The V end was cut by 4 bases, the J end by 0 bases, with 17 bases between.

This clonotype has only a few counts. The V call is TRBV5-1, the J call TRBJ2-5; D gene ambiguous. Germline V CDR1 and CDR2: SGHRS, YFSETQ. CDR3 length: 14 residues. V was clipped by 3 bases and J by 1 base, with 10 bases between them. The CDR3 loop reads CASSSGRRQETQYF. CDR3 DNA: TGCGCCAGCAGCTCCGGACGGCGCCAAGAGACCCAGTACTTC.

V and J are TRBV4-3 and TRBJ2-1; D unresolved. From germline, CDR1 is LGHNA and CDR2 YSLEER. Trimming stripped 0 bases from V and 8 bases from J, with 11 bases between. This CDR3 is 14 amino acids long. CDR3 sequence reads: CASSQEFSWDEQFF. The CDR3 coding sequence is TGCGCCAGCAGCCAAGAGTTTTCCTGGGATGAGCAGTTCTTC.

This clonotype was observed a few times. V gene TRBV9 combines with J gene TRBJ1-5, with 10 bases matching TRBD1. The CDR3 is 16 residues long. The V segment lost 2 bases and the J segment 6 bases; nucleotides outside the gene matches: 8. Germline V gene sequence: CDR1 SGDLS, CDR2 YYNGEE. The CDR3 spells CASSVKPGQGIQPQHF. In DNA, the CDR3 is TGTGCCAGCAGCGTCAAACCGGGACAGGGGATTCAGCCCCAGCATTTT.

This chain connects TRBV3-1 to TRBJ2-3; D tentatively reads TRBD1 or TRBD2 (5 bases each). The length of the CDR3 is 19 residues. CDR1 is LGHDT, CDR2 YNNKEL, per germline (reference sequence). V lost 1 base, J lost 1 base, and 21 bases lay in between. The CDR3 is CASSQGIGSTMGGTDTQYF. Written as DNA, the CDR3 is TGTGCCAGCAGCCAAGGTATCGGTAGCACCATGGGGGGCACAGATACGCAGTATTTT.

Comments on this clonotype: A clone one base away is much larger, so this may be a read error. The CDR3 DNA reads as TGTGCCAGCGGGCGGACCTACGAGCGGTACTTC. Translated: CASGRTYERYF. The chain joins TRBV12-3 or TRBV12-4 to TRBJ2-5, with no clear D. This CDR3 is 11 amino acids long. V lost 8 bases, J lost 13 bases, and 17 bases lay in between.

The CDR3 bases are TGTGCCAGCAGTGACTCCCTAGGGCAGCCCCAGCATTTT. Translation: CASSDSLGQPQHF. The V and J genes are TRBV25-1 and TRBJ1-5; no clear D gene. V was cut by 3 bases and J by 7 bases, with 10 bases left in between. CDR3 size: 13 residues. CDR1 and CDR2 (germline): MGHDK, SYGVNS.

J is TRBJ2-3 and V is TRBV4-2; tentatively, D is TRBD1 (6 bases). This CDR3 has 16 amino acids. The V end lost 1 base, the J end lost 2 bases, and 13 bases lay between the germline ends. In germline, CDR1 is LGHNA, CDR2 YNFKEQ. CDR3 DNA: TGTGCCAGCAGCCAAGGCTCAGGGGTGTACACAGATACGCAGTATTTT. This translates into CASSQGSGVYTDTQYF.

This clonotype turned up a few times. For the CDR3, the DNA is TGTGCCAGCAGCTTAATGCCCTCCTACGAGCAGTACTTC. It is translated as CASSLMPSYEQYF. The chain combines TRBV7-9 with TRBJ2-7, with unresolved D. Germline V gives CDR1 SEHNR, CDR2 FQNEAQ (reference sequence). The CDR3 totals 13 residues. Trimming cost V 2 bases and J 0 bases, with 5 bases left between them.

The CDR3 DNA follows: TGTGCCAGCAGCTTTGAGGGTTTCACAGATACGCAGTATTTT. It translates to CASSFEGFTDTQYF. The V gene is TRBV7-9, the J gene TRBJ2-3, with D perhaps TRBD2 (5 bases). The CDR3 is made up of 14 amino acids. Trimming removed 3 bases from V and 2 bases from J, with 9 bases in between. Germline V gene lookup returns CDR1 SEHNR and CDR2 FQNEAQ (reference sequence).

As concerns this clonotype: A clone one base away is much larger, so this may be a read error. The rearrangement uses TRBV27 and TRBJ2-7, with D perhaps TRBD1 (5 bases). Germline loops: CDR1 MNHEY, CDR2 SMNVEV (reference sequence). The CDR3 sequence is 13 residues long. Between the trimmed V and J ends, which lost 11 bases and 3 bases, there was a span of 17 bases. CDR3 in DNA: TGTGCCGTCGGGCGACAGACAAGCTACGAGCAGTACTTC. This sequence encodes CAVGRQTSYEQYF.

The table lists this clonotype with a few counts. This chain uses TRBV30 with TRBJ1-2; 7 nucleotides match TRBD1. This CDR3 spans 13 amino acids. Germline lookup yields CDR1 GTSNPN and CDR2 SVGIG (reference sequence). Trimming took 2 bases from V and 4 from J; bases not matched to a gene: 4. This CDR3 reads CAWSTGATYGYTF. In nucleotides, the CDR3 is TGTGCCTGGAGTACAGGGGCTACCTATGGCTACACCTTC.

This clonotype showed up many times. V gene TRBV5-6 combines with J gene TRBJ2-1, with a possible D match to TRBD1 (6 bases). This CDR3 spans 21 amino acids. CDR1 SGHDT and CDR2 YYEEEE come from the germline V gene. The ends were cut back, 0 bases at V and 0 bases at J, with 25 bases in the middle. The CDR3, as DNA: TGTGCCAGCAGCTTGGGCCCGGTTAGACTCGTGGGGGCCATCTCCTACAATGAGCAGTTCTTC. Protein sequence: CASSLGPVRLVGAISYNEQFF.

This clonotype was seen repeatedly, ten times or more. This chain uses TRBV12-3 or TRBV12-4 with TRBJ2-7, with 7 bases matching TRBD1. V lost 3 bases and J lost 2; bases outside the gene matches: 4. The CDR3 runs 14 residues. The CDR3 reads CASSLVGTAYEQYF. Written as DNA, the CDR3 is TGTGCCAGCAGTTTGGTCGGGACAGCCTACGAGCAGTACTTC.

This clonotype was seen repeatedly, ten times or more. The chain links TRBV3-1 to TRBJ1-2; TRBD1 aligns across 7 bases. This CDR3 has 15 amino acids. The germline CDR1 and CDR2 sequences are LGHDT and YNNKEL (reference sequence). V shed 1 base and J 6 bases; nucleotides not matched to a gene: 8. Here the CDR3 DNA reads TGTGCCAGCAGCCAAGCCTTGACAGGGCATCATGGCTACACCTTC. It specifies CASSQALTGHHGYTF.

To note about this clonotype: This clone may be a read error of a much larger clone one base away. CDR3 bases: TGTGCCGCCTCCGGACAGGGTGAAGTCTATGGCTACACCTTC. Its protein is CAASGQGEVYGYTF. This rearrangement joins TRBV10-3 to TRBJ1-2, with TRBD1 matching 8 bases. The J segment lost 4 bases and the V segment lost 11 bases, leaving 12 bases of the junction unmatched. CDR1 and CDR2 (germline): ENHRY, SYGVKD. The CDR3 has 14 amino acids.

V usage is TRBV5-1 and J usage is TRBJ1-4; D is possibly TRBD1 (6 bases). Trimming stripped 4 bases from V and 0 bases from J, with 13 bases between. The CDR3 consists of 16 residues. CDR1 and CDR2 from the germline V gene are SGHRS and YFSETQ. The CDR3 region has the DNA TGCGCCAGCAGCCCCGGGACACTTGCAACTAATGAAAAACTGTTTTTT. It specifies CASSPGTLATNEKLFF.